The present T cell receptor beta chain was sequenced within a study of blood T cell repertoires in COVID-19. As for the study in general: Samples representing acute and convalescent COVID-19 were sourced from the United States, Italy and Spain. The cDNA or gDNA used as material had been derived from T cells, B-cell-depleted T cells, or PBMCs.

As handled by the study authors: Amplification with reference gene primers provided the estimates of nucleated cell counts. The table came from immunoSEQ multiplex PCR; TCRdb's copy has only in-frame clones and leaves some out. That table supplies the V and J calls and clone size; D and trimming were determined from the DNA. The table lists about 220,000 clones, more than 75% of them singletons. Germline loops: CDR1 SNHLY, CDR2 FYNNEI. The CDR3 consists of 15 residues. V was clipped by 3 bases and J by 6 bases; unmatched bases: 9. Recruited during active infection, patients (from Seattle) were subsequently followed longitudinally. This clone showed up just once.

The J gene is TRBJ2-7, the V gene TRBV2; 9 bases map to TRBD2. The clonotype comes from a woman in her sixties or seventies with COVID-19, enrolled during active disease. Sequences were obtained from peripheral blood. The DNA for the CDR3 is TGTGCCAGCAGTGAGTTTTTAGCGGGAGTCGGCGAGCAGTACTTC. This sequence encodes CASSEFLAGVGEQYF.